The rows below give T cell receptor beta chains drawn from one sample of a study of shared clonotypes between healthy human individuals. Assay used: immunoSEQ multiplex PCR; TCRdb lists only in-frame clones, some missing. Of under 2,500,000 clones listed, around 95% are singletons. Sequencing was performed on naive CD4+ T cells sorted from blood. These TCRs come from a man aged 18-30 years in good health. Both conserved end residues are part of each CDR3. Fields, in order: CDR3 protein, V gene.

CDR3 protein: CASVLQGDVGTDTQYF; V gene: TRBV13
CDR3 protein: CASSAGGGIDIQYF; V gene: TRBV2
CDR3 protein: CSVEDFGTAQETQYF; V gene: TRBV29-1
CDR3 protein: CASSQGGLEETQYF; V gene: TRBV4-1
CDR3 protein: CASSPPAGGPSTDTQYF; V gene: TRBV18
CDR3 protein: CASSLDGRGTGELFF; V gene: TRBV5-1
CDR3 protein: CASSLGVWGDYGYTF; V gene: TRBV7-8
CDR3 protein: CASSVLDRRQEKRFF; V gene: TRBV9
CDR3 protein: CAWSRHSTGELFF; V gene: TRBV30
CDR3 protein: CASSINNNSPLHF; V gene: TRBV19